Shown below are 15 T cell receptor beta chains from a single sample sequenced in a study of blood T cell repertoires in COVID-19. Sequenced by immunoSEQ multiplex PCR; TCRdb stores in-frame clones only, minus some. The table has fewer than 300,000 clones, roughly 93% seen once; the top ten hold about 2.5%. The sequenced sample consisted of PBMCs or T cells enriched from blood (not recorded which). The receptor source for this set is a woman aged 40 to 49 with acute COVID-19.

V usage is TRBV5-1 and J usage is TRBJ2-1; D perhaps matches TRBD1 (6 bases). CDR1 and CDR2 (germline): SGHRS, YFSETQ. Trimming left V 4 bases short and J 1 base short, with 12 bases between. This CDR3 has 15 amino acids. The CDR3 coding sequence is TGCGCCAGCAGCCCCGGGGACACTTCCTACAATGAGCAGTTCTTC. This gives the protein CASSPGDTSYNEQFF.

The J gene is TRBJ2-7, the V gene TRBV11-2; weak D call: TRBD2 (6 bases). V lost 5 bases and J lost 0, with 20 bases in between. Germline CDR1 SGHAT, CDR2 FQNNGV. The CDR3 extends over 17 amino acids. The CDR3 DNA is TGTGCCAGCAGCGAGGGGAGGTCAAGGAGGGACTCCTACGAGCAGTACTTC. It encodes CASSEGRSRRDSYEQYF. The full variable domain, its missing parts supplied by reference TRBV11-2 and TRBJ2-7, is EAGVAQSPRYKIIEKRQSVAFWCNPISGHATLYWYQQILGQGPKLLIQFQNNGVVDDSQLPKDRFSAERLKGVDSTLKIQPAKLEDSAVYLCASSEGRSRRDSYEQYFGPGTRLTVT.

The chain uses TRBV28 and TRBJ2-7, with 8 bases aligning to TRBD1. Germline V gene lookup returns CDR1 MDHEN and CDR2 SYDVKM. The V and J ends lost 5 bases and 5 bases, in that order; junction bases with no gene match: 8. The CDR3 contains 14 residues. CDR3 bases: TGTGCCAGCAGTCCGAGGACAGGGCCTAACGAGCAGTACTTC. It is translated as CASSPRTGPNEQYF. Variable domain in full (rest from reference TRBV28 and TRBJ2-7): DVKVTQSSRYLVKRTGEKVFLECVQDMDHENMFWYRQDPGLGLRLIYFSYDVKMKEKGDIPEGYSVSREKKERFSLILESASTNQTSMYLCASSPRTGPNEQYFGPGTRLTVT.

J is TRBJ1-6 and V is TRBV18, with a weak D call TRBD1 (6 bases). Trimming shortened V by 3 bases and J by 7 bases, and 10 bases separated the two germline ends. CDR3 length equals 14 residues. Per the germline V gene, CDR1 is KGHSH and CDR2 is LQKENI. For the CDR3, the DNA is TGTGCCAGCTCACCGTGGACAGACAATTCACCCCTCCACTTT. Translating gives CASSPWTDNSPLHF.

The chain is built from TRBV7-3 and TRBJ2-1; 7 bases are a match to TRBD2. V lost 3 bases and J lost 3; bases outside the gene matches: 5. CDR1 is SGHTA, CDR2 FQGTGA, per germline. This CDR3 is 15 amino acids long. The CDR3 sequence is CASSLGTTSYNEQFF. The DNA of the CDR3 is TGTGCCAGCAGCTTGGGGACTACGAGCTACAATGAGCAGTTCTTC.

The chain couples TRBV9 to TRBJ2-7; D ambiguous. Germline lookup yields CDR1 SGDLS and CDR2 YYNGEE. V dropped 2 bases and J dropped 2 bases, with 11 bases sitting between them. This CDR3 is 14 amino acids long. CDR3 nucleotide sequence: TGTGCCAGCAGCGTTAGAGATTACCCCTACGAGCAGTACTTC. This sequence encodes CASSVRDYPYEQYF.

The CDR3 sequence: CASSLGGQGATEAFF. In nucleotides, the CDR3 is TGTGCCAGCAGCTTAGGGGGACAGGGGGCTACTGAAGCTTTCTTT. The chain combines TRBV11-3 with TRBJ1-1; 12 bases are shared with TRBD1. Trimming cost V 1 base and J 5 bases; bases outside gene matches: 2. The CDR3 totals 15 residues. Germline V gene lookup returns CDR1 SGHNT and CDR2 YENEEA.

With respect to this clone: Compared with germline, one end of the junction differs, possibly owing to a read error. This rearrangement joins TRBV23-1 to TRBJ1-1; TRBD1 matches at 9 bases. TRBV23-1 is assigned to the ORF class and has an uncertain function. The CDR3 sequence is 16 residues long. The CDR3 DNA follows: TGCGCCACCCTAGGACAGGGGAGGGTGATGAAGACTGAAGCTTTCTTT. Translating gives CATLGQGRVMKTEAFF.

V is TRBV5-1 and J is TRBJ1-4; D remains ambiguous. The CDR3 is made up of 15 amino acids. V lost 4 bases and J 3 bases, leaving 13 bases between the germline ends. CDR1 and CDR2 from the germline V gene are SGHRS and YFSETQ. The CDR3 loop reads CASSLNSGPNEKLFF. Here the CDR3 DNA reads TGCGCCAGCAGCCTGAACAGTGGCCCTAATGAAAAACTGTTTTTT.

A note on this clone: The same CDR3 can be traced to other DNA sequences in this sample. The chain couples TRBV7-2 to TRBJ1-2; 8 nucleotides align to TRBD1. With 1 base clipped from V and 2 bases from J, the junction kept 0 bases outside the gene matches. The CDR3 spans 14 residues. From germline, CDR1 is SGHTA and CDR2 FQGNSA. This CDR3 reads CASSLGQGNYGYTF. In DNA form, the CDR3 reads TGTGCCAGCAGCTTAGGACAGGGGAACTATGGCTACACCTTC. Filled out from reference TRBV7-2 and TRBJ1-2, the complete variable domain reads GAGVSQSPSNKVTEKGKDVELRCDPISGHTALYWYRQSLGQGLEFLIYFQGNSAPDKSGLPSDRFSAERTGGSVSTLTIQRTQQEDSAVYLCASSLGQGNYGYTFGSGTRLTVV.

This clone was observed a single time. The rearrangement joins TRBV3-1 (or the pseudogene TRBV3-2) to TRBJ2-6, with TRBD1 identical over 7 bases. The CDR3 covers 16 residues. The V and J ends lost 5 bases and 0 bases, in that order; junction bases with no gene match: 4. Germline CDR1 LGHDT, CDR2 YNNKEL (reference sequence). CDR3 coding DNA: TGTGCCAGCAGCTGGCGGACAGGCTCTGGGGCCAACGTCCTGACTTTC. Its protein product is CASSWRTGSGANVLTF.

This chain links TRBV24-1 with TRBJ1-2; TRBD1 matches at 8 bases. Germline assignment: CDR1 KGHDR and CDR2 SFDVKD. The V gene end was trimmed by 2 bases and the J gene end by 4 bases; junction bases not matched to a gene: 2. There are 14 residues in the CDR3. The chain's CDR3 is CATSDSQGAYGYTF. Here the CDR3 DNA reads TGTGCCACCAGTGATTCTCAGGGGGCCTATGGCTACACCTTC.

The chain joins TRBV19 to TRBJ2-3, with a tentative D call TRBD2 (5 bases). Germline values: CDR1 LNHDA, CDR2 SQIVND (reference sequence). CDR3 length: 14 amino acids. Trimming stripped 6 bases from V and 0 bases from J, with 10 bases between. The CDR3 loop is CASRISVSTDTQYF. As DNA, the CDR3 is TGTGCCAGTAGGATTAGCGTCAGCACAGATACGCAGTATTTT. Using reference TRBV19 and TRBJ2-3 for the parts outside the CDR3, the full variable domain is DGGITQSPKYLFRKEGQNVTLSCEQNLNHDAMYWYRQDPGQGLRLIYYSQIVNDFQKGDIAEGYSVSREKKESFPLTVTSAQKNPTAFYLCASRISVSTDTQYFGPGTRLTVL.

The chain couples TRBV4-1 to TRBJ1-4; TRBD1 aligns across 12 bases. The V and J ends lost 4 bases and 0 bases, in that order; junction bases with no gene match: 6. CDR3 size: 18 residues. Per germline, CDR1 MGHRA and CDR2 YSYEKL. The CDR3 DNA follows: TGCGCCAGCAGCCTGGGACAGGGGGCCCCTCCAACTAATGAAAAACTGTTTTTT. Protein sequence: CASSLGQGAPPTNEKLFF.

The CDR3 DNA reads as TGTGCCAGCAGTTCCGGACTGCCGGTGGAAAACACCATATATTTT. Translated: CASSSGLPVENTIYF. The V gene is TRBV28, the J gene TRBJ1-3, with no clear D. Trimming stripped 4 bases from V and 6 bases from J, with 16 bases between. Germline V gene sequence: CDR1 MDHEN, CDR2 SYDVKM. The CDR3 covers 15 residues.